A single sample gave rise to the 11 T cell receptor beta chains below, sequenced in a study of T cells after yellow fever vaccination. MiXCR, run by TCRdb on the 5' RACE reads, gives a single entry per CDR3 protein. This table holds approximately 550,000 distinct CDR3 sequences, roughly 14% found once. The sample in question was PBMCs, obtained on the day of the yellow fever booster vaccination. These receptors originate from a young man who received the YFV17D yellow fever vaccine.

The chain employs TRBV2 and TRBJ2-1; TRBD2 is a possible D gene (6 bases). The CDR3 totals 20 residues. V was pared by 2 bases and J by 4 bases, with 27 bases between. The germline CDR1 and CDR2 sequences are SNHLY and FYNNEI. CDR3 amino acids: CASSEFGTPSQTASYNEQFF. For the CDR3, the DNA is TGTGCCAGCAGTGAATTTGGGACTCCCTCTCAAACCGCTTCATACAATGAGCAGTTCTTC.

The chain recombines TRBV20-1 with TRBJ1-2; 9 nucleotides match TRBD1. Germline assignment: CDR1 DFQATT and CDR2 SNEGSKA (reference sequence). V lost 6 bases to trimming and J lost 6 bases; unmatched junction nucleotides: 8. There are 13 residues in the CDR3. The CDR3 region has the DNA TGCAGTGCGGGAGGGACAGGGTACGATGGCTACACCTTC. It translates to CSAGGTGYDGYTF.

The chain joins TRBV7-2 to TRBJ2-1; possibly TRBD2 for D (6 bases). CDR1 SGHTA and CDR2 FQGNSA come from the germline V gene. V lost 5 bases, J lost 7 bases, and 15 bases lay in between. CDR3 length: 14 amino acids. This CDR3 reads CASSPGLLQNEQFF. CDR3 nucleotide sequence: TGTGCCAGCAGCCCCGGACTACTCCAAAATGAGCAGTTCTTC.

V usage is TRBV6-5 and J usage is TRBJ2-7; tentatively, D is TRBD1 or TRBD2 (5 bases each). The CDR3 length is 14 residues. V gave up 2 bases and J gave up 7 bases, with 15 bases separating them. CDR1 and CDR2 from the germline V gene are MNHEY and SVGAGI. This CDR3 reads CASSYGQGSGEQYF. The CDR3, as DNA: TGTGCCAGCAGTTACGGGCAGGGATCGGGAGAGCAGTACTTC.

The rearrangement uses TRBV2 and TRBJ2-7; no definite D call. The length of the CDR3 is 12 residues. The V end was cut by 4 bases, the J end by 4 bases, with 8 bases between. From germline, CDR1 is SNHLY and CDR2 FYNNEI. CDR3: CASSAAWYEQYF. CDR3 nucleotides: TGTGCCAGCAGTGCCGCTTGGTACGAGCAGTACTTC.

The chain combines TRBV3-1 with TRBJ2-4, with D unclear. Trimming shortened V by 3 bases and J by 0 bases, and 15 bases separated the two germline ends. Germline V gives CDR1 LGHDT, CDR2 YNNKEL (reference sequence). The CDR3 sequence is 17 residues long. The CDR3 DNA follows: TGTGCCAGCAGCCAGGATGGACCGGAGCTAGCCAAAAACATTCAGTACTTC. Translation: CASSQDGPELAKNIQYF.

The chain links TRBV7-3 to TRBJ1-5, with D uncertain. V was clipped by 2 bases and J by 6 bases, with 8 bases between them. Germline loops: CDR1 SGHTA, CDR2 FQGTGA. The CDR3 spans 13 residues. The CDR3 here is CASSLGASQPQHF. In DNA, the CDR3 is TGTGCCAGCAGCTTAGGAGCTAGTCAGCCCCAGCATTTT.

The chain carries TRBV6-5 and TRBJ2-2, with D perhaps given as TRBD1 or TRBD2 (6 bases each). Germline values: CDR1 MNHEY, CDR2 SVGAGI. This CDR3 has 17 residues. The V end was cut by 0 bases, the J end by 4 bases, with 15 bases between. Written as DNA, the CDR3 is TGTGCCAGCAGTTACTCGATATGGGGGGCAGGCACCGGGGAGCTGTTTTTT. Protein: CASSYSIWGAGTGELFF.

This chain connects TRBV10-3 to TRBJ2-2; 11 nucleotides match TRBD2. This CDR3 comprises 16 residues. Germline loops: CDR1 ENHRY, CDR2 SYGVKD. Trimming at V came to 7 bases and at J to 3 bases, leaving 7 bases not matched to a gene. CDR3 loop: CAINLAGGPDTGELFF. In DNA form, the CDR3 reads TGTGCCATCAACTTAGCGGGAGGGCCGGACACCGGGGAGCTGTTTTTT.

The chain combines TRBV3-1 with TRBJ2-7; possible D gene TRBD1, 6 bases. Trimming pared 4 bases from V and 0 bases from J, leaving 16 bases between. Germline V gene lookup returns CDR1 LGHDT and CDR2 YNNKEL (reference sequence). The CDR3 has 16 amino acids. Here the CDR3 reads CASSPGADYSSYEQYF. The DNA of the CDR3 is TGTGCCAGCAGCCCAGGGGCAGACTATAGCTCCTACGAGCAGTACTTC.

This clonotype was observed a few times. The gene calls are TRBV5-1 and TRBJ2-7; TRBD2 matches at 13 bases. J gave up 3 bases and V 3 bases, and 6 bases lay outside the gene matches. Per the germline V gene, CDR1 is SGHRS and CDR2 is YFSETQ. There are 16 residues in the CDR3. The CDR3 nucleotides read TGCGCCAGCAGCTCCCCCCGGACTAGCGGGAGCTACGAGCAGTACTTC. Translated: CASSSPRTSGSYEQYF.